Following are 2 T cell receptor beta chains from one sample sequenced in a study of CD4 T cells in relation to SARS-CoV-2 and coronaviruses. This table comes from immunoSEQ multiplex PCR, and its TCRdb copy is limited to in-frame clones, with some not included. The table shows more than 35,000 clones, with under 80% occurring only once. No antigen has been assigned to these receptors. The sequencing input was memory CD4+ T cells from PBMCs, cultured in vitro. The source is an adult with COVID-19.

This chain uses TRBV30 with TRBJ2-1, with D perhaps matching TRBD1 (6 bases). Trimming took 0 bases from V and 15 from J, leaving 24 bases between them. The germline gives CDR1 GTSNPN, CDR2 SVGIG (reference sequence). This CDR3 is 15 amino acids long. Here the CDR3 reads CAWSVLLTGQAPWFF. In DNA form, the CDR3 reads TGTGCCTGGAGTGTACTATTGACAGGTCAGGCCCCGTGGTTCTTC.

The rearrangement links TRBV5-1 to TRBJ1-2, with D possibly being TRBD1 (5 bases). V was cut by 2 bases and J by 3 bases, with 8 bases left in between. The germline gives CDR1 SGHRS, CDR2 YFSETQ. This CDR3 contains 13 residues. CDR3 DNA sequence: TGCGCCAGCAGCTTCGACAGCGACTATGGCTACACCTTC. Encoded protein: CASSFDSDYGYTF.